The clone carrying this T cell receptor (beta chain) was counted only a few times. Its target is not known. Primers used in a second PCR of about 7 to 12 cycles were a sample-barcoded 5' primer and a J-beta primer mix. The authors tagged each cDNA molecule using a template-switch adaptor with 12 random nucleotides. From the 5' RACE reads, TCRdb called clonotypes with MiXCR, one entry per CDR3 protein. This sample has roughly 500,000 distinct CDR3 sequences, with 25% to 30% found just once. The CDR3 runs 15 residues. CDR1 and CDR2 (germline): SGHRS, YFSETQ. Trimming pared 2 bases from V and 5 bases from J, leaving 17 bases between. These data are taken from a study of blood T cells in healthy people across ages. Broader study findings: Significant beta diversity loss was already apparent by age approximately 40, declining roughly linearly. Investigators treated diversity estimates from one million T cells as underestimates.

The amount of total RNA extracted per sample was at least 5.5 micrograms. The chain joins TRBV5-1 to TRBJ2-7; D call uncertain. Sequenced: blood. This TCR came from a woman aged 70-85 years in good health. The CDR3 DNA follows: TGCGCCAGCAGCTTCAGAGGCAGCCCCCTCGACGAGCAGTACTTC. It yields the protein CASSFRGSPLDEQYF.